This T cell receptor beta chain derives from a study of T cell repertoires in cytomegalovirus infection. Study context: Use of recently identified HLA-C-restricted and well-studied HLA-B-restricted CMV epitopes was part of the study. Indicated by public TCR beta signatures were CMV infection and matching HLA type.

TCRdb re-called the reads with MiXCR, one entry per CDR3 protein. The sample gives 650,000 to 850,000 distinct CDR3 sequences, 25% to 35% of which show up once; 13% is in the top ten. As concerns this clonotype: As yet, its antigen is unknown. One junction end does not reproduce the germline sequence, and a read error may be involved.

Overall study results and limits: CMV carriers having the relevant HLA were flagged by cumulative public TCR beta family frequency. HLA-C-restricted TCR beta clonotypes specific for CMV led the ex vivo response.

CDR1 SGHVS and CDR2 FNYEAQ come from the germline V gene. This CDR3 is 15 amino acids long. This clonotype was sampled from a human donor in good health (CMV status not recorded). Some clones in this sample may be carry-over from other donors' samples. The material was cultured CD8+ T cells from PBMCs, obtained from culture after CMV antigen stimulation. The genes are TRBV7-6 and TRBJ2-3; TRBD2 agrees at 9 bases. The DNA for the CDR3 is TGTGCCAGCAGCGCACGAGGGACTAGCACAGATATGCAGTATTTT. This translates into CASSARGTSTDMQYF. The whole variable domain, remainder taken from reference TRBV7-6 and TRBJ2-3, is GAGVSQSPRYKVTKRGQDVALRCDPISGHVSLYWYRQALGQGPEFLTYFNYEAQQDKSGLPNDRFSAERPEGSISTLTIQRTEQRDSAMYRCASSARGTSTDMQYFGPGTRLTVL.